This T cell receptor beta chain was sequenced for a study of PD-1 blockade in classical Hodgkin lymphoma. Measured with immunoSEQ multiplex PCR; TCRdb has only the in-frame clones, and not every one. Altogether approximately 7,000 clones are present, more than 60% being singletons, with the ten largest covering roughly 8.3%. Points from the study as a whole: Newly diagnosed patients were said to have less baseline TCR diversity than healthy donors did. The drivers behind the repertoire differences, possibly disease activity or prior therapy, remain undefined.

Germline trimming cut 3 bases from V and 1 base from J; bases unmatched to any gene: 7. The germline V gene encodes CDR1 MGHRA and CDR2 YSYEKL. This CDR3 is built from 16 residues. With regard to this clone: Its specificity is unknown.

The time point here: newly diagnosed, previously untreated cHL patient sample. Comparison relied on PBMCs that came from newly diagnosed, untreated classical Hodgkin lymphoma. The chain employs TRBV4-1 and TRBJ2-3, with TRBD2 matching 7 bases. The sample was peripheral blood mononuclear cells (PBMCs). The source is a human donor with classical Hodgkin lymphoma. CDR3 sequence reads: CASSQGTTGGTDTQYF. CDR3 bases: TGCGCCAGCAGCCAGGGGACTACCGGAGGCACAGATACGCAGTATTTT.